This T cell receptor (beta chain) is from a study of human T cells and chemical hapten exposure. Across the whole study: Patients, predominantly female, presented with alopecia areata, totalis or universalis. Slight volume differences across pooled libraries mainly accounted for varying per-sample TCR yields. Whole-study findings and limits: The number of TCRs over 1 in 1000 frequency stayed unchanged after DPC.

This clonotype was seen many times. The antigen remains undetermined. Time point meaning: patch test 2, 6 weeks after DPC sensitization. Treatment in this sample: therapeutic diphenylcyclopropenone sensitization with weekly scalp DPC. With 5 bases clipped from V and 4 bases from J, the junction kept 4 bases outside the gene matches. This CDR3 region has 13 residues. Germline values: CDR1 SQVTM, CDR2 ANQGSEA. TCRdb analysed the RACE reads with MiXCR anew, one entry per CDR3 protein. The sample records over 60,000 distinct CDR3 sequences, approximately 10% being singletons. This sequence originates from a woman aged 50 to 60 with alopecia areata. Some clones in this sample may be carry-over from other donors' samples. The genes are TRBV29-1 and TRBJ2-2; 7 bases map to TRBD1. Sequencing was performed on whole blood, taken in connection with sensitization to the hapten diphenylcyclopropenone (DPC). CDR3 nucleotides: TGCAGCGTTTCCAACAGGGGCACCGGGGAGCTGTTTTTT. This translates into CSVSNRGTGELFF.